This TCR beta chain came from a study of T cells after yellow fever vaccination (dated by TCRdb to between 2018 and 2021). The study in broad terms: The SMART-Seq v4 Ultra Low Input RNA kit was used to prepare libraries from fractions with low cell numbers. Bulk TCR alpha and beta repertoires were sequenced longitudinally to track T-cell clones before and after primary and booster YFV17D yellow fever vaccination. Two healthy male donors made up the cohort, one aged 18 to 30 years and the other aged 30 to 40 years. Blood samples were taken at several timepoints before and after primary and secondary immunization, and bulk PBMC replicates and cell subsets were isolated.

Unmatched junction bases come to 8, with V trimmed by 2 bases and J by 4 bases. The CDR3 covers 15 residues, taking in both the cysteine and the phenylalanine. The retained sequence is limited to the CDR3, 45 bases, with the frame set at the first base. Per the germline V gene (reference sequence), GTSNPN is the CDR1 and SVGIG is the CDR2. Taken with the paper, the label for treatment or condition translates to: live attenuated yellow fever vaccine strain. At each blood-draw timepoint, two biological replicates of bulk PBMCs were collected. PBMCs were isolated from peripheral blood using a standard Ficoll-Paque protocol. TriZol was used to extract RNA from bulk PBMCs, from CD4 and CD8 fractions, and from dextramer-positive and dextramer-negative fractions. Synthesis of TCR cDNA relied on 5'RACE template switching, a step that introduced a universal primer site along with unique molecular identifiers. cDNA synthesis was primed from both the TCR alpha and TCR beta constant segments. Two PCR steps were used to amplify libraries, with sample barcodes and sequencing adapters being added in the second step. Sequencing of libraries was performed on Illumina HiSeq 2500 (2x100 bp) or NovaSeq (2x150 bp). The original methods were these. MIGEC was used to demultiplex reads and collapse the reads into UMI consensus sequences, and MiXCR was used for V(D)J alignment. Vaccine-responding clonotypes were identified with edgeR using replicate PBMC samples, with FDR below 0.01 and a log2 fold change above 5 up to day 15 being required. Each bulk clonotype was labeled CD4 or CD8 based on which sequenced repertoire, CD4 or CD8, contained the clonotype at higher abundance. Clones were called with MiXCR by TCRdb after fastp trimmed the public reads at Q25, and only in-frame beta chains were retained. Each record represents a unique CDR3 protein, reported with the most common genes and DNA among its rows. These V and J calls are TCRdb output, not the study's own analysis. The sample table holds around 350,000 distinct CDR3 sequences, of which more than 5.5% were seen once. Approximately 16% of the sample is taken by the ten largest.

What the authors observed across the whole study: Because abundant contaminating clonotypes from the bulk population could be contained in FACS-sorted repertoires, computational filtering was required. Compared with the primary T-cell response, the secondary T-cell response was faster but weaker, reaching its peak on day 5 rather than on day 15. A small share of clonotypes occurred in both CD4 and CD8 compartments, likely arising from convergent recombination. Only a couple of donors were included in the study, so the extent to which the findings can be generalized is limited. Most clones expanded after primary vaccination (approximately 96% of CD4 and roughly 91% of CD8) were re-detected after the booster, suggesting that broad memory maintenance occurred.

This clonotype appeared many times. What antigen it recognizes has not been identified. The sample holds no much larger clone one base away, and base qualities are not on file. This sample comprised PBMCs, obtained 5 days after the yellow fever booster vaccination. The rearranged chain carries TRBV30 and TRBJ2-5, and 9 bases in between align with TRBD1. This receptor was obtained from a man aged 25 to 40 who received the YFV17D yellow fever vaccine. CDR3 sequence: CAWSPSDRGGETQYF. In nucleotide form, the sequence is TGTGCCTGGAGTCCTTCGGACAGGGGCGGAGAGACCCAGTACTTC.